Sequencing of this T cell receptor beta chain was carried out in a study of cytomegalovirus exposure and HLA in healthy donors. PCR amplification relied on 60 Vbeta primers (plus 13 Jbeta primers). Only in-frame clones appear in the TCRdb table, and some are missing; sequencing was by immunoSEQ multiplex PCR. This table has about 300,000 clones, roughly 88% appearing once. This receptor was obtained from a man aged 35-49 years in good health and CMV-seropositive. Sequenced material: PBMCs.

In nucleotides, the CDR3 is TGTGCCAGCAGCACGCGGACAGGGGGAAGCACAGATACGCAGTATTTT. Protein product: CASSTRTGGSTDTQYF. This rearrangement joins TRBV9 to TRBJ2-3, with TRBD1 matching over 10 bases. This CDR3 comprises 16 residues. CDR1 and CDR2 (germline): SGDLS, YYNGEE. The V and J ends lost 4 bases and 0 bases, in that order; junction bases with no gene match: 5.